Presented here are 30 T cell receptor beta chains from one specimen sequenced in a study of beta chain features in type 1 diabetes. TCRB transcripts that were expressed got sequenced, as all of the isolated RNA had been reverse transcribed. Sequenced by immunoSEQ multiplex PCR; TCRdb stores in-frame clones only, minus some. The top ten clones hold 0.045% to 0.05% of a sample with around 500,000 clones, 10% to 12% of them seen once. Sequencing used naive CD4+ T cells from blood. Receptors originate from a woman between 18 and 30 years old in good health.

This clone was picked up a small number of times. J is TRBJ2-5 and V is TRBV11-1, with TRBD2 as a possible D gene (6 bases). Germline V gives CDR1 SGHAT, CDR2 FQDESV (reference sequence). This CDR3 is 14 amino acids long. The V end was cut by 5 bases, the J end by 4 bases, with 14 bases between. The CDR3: CASSRDSAVETQYF. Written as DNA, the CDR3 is TGTGCCAGCAGCCGGGACTCAGCGGTAGAGACCCAGTACTTC.

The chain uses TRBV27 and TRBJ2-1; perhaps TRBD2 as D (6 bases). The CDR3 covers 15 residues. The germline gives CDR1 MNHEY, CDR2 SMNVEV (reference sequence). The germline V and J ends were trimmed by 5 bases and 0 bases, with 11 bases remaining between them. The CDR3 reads CASSPAGSSYNEQFF. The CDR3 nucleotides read TGTGCCAGCAGTCCCGCGGGGAGCTCCTACAATGAGCAGTTCTTC.

The CDR3 is CASRNGGTQYF. The CDR3, as DNA: TGTGCCAGCAGAAACGGGGGGACCCAGTACTTC. The chain carries TRBV27 and TRBJ2-5; D perhaps matches TRBD2 (6 bases). Germline V CDR1 and CDR2: MNHEY, SMNVEV (reference sequence). This CDR3 has 11 residues. Trimming cost V 6 bases and J 7 bases, with 9 bases left between them.

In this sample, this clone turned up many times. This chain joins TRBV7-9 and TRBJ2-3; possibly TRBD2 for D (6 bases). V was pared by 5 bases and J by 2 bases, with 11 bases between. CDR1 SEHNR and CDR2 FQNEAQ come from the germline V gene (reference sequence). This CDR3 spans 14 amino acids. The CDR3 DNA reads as TGTGCCAGCAGCCCGGGACTGTACACAGATACGCAGTATTTT. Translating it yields CASSPGLYTDTQYF.

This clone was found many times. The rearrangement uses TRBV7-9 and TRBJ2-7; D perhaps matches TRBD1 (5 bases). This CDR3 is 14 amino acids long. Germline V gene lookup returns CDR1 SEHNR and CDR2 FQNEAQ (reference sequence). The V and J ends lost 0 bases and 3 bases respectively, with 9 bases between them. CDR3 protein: CASSLAGADYEQYV. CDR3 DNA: TGTGCCAGCAGCTTAGCAGGGGCGGACTACGAGCAGTACGTC.

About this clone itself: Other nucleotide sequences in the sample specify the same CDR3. CDR3 region: CASSQEMNTEAFF. The CDR3 DNA is TGTGCCAGCAGCCAAGAAATGAACACTGAAGCTTTCTTT. V gene TRBV14 combines with J gene TRBJ1-1; D gene ambiguous. V gave up 0 bases and J gave up 0 bases, with 2 bases separating them. The V gene's germline CDR1 is SGHDN and CDR2 FVKESK. The CDR3 covers 13 residues.

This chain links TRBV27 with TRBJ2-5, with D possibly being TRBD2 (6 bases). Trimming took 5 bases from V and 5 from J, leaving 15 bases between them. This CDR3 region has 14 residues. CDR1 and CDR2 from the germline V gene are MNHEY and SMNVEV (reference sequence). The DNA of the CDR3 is TGTGCCAGCAGTGCGGGGCCAAGGTGGGAGACCCAGTACTTC. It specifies CASSAGPRWETQYF.

CDR3 DNA sequence: TGTGCCAGCAGCCCCTGGGTAACTGAAGCTTTCTTT. This translates into CASSPWVTEAFF. This sequence joins TRBV14 and TRBJ1-1; D is undetermined. Germline V gives CDR1 SGHDN, CDR2 FVKESK. The CDR3 runs 12 residues. With 4 bases removed from V and 5 bases from J, the gap between germline ends came to 8 bases.

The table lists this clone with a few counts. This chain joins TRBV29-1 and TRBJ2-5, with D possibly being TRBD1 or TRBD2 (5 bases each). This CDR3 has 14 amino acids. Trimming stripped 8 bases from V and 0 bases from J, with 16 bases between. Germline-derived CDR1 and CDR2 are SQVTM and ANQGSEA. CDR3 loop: CSTRRWGYQETQYF. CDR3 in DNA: TGCAGCACCCGGCGATGGGGGTACCAAGAGACCCAGTACTTC.

DNA of the CDR3: TGTGCCAGCAGTTACTCTGACAAAAGCTACGAGCAGTACTTC. This codes for CASSYSDKSYEQYF. This chain uses TRBV6-5 with TRBJ2-7; D call uncertain. Germline V CDR1 and CDR2: MNHEY, SVGAGI. V was shortened by 0 bases and J by 3 bases, with 9 bases between the two germline ends. This CDR3 has 14 residues.

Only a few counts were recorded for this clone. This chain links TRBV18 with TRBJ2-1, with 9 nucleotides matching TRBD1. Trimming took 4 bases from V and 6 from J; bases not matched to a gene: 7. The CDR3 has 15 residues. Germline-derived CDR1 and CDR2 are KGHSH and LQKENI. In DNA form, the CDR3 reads TGTGCCAGCTCACTAGGACAGGGGCAGATCAATGAGCAGTTCTTC. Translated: CASSLGQGQINEQFF.

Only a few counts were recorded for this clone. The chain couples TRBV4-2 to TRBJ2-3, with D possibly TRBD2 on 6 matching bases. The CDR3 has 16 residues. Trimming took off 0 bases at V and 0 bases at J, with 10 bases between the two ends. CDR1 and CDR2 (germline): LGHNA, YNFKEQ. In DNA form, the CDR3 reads TGTGCCAGCAGCCAAGATCCCGGGAGAAGCACAGATACGCAGTATTTT. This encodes CASSQDPGRSTDTQYF.

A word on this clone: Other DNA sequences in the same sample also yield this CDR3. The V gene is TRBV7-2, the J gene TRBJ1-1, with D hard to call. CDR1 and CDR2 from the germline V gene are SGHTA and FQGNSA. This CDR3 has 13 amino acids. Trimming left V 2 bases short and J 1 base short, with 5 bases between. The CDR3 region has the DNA TGTGCCAGCAGCTTATCATGGAACACTGAAGCTTTCTTT. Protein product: CASSLSWNTEAFF.

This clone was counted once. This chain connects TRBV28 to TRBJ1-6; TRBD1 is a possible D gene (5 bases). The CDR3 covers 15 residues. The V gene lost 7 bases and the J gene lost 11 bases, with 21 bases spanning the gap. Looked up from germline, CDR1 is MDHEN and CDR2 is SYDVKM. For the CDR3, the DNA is TGTGCCAGCACCGGGGGGGGAACCGGCGGGCCACCCCTCCACTTT. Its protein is CASTGGGTGGPPLHF.

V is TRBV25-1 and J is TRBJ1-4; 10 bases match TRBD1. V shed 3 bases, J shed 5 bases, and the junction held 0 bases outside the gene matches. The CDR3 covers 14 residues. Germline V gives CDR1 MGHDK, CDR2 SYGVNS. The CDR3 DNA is TGTGCCAGCAGTGAGGACAGGGGGAATGAAAAACTGTTTTTT. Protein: CASSEDRGNEKLFF.

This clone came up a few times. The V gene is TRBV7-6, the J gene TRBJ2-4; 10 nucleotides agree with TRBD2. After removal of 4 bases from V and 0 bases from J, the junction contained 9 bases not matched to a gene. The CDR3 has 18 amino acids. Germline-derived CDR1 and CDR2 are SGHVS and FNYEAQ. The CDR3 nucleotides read TGTGCCAGCAGCTCAGCGGGAGGGCCGGGAGTAGCCAAAAACATTCAGTACTTC. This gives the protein CASSSAGGPGVAKNIQYF.

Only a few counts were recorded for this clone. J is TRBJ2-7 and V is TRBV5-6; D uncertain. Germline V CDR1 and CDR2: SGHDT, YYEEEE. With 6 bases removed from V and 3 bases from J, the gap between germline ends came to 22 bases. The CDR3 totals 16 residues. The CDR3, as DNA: TGTGCCAGCAACCCACCCGACCTGAACCGCGACTACGAGCAGTACGTC. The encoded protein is CASNPPDLNRDYEQYV.

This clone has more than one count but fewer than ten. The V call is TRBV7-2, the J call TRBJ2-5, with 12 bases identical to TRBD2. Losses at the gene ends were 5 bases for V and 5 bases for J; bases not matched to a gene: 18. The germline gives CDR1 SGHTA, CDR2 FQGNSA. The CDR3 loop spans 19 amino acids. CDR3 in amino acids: CASSQRGLGLAGLGETQYF. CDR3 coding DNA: TGTGCCAGCAGCCAGAGGGGGTTAGGACTAGCGGGGCTAGGGGAGACCCAGTACTTC.

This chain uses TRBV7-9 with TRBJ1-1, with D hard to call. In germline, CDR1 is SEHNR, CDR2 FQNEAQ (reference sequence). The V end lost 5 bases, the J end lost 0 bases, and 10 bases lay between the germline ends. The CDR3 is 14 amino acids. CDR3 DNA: TGTGCCAGCAGCGGCAGAGATATGAACACTGAAGCTTTCTTT. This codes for CASSGRDMNTEAFF. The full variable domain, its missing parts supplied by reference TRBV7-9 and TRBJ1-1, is DTGVSQNPRHKITKRGQNVTFRCDPISEHNRLYWYRQTLGQGPEFLTYFQNEAQLEKSRLLSDRFSAERPKGSFSTLEIQRTEQGDSAMYLCASSGRDMNTEAFFGQGTRLTVV.

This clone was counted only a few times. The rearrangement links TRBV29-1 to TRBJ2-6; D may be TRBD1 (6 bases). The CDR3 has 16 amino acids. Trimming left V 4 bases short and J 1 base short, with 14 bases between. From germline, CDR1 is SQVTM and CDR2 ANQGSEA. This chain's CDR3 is CSVVGGHSSGANVLTF. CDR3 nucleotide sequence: TGCAGCGTTGTAGGGGGACATTCTTCTGGGGCCAACGTCCTGACTTTC.

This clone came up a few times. This chain's CDR3 is CASSDRAPYEQYV. Here the CDR3 DNA reads TGTGCCAGCAGTGACAGGGCCCCCTACGAGCAGTACGTC. J is TRBJ2-7 and V is TRBV6-5; 7 nucleotides agree with TRBD1. The length of the CDR3 is 13 residues. Germline assignment: CDR1 MNHEY and CDR2 SVGAGI. V shed 5 bases, J shed 2 bases, and the junction held 3 bases outside the gene matches.

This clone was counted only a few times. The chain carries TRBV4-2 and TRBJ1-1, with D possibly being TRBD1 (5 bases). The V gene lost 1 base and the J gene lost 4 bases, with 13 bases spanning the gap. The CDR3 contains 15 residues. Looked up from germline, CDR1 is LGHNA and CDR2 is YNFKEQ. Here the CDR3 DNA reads TGTGCCAGCAGCCAAGCCGGACCAGGGACCACTGAAGCTTTCTTT. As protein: CASSQAGPGTTEAFF.

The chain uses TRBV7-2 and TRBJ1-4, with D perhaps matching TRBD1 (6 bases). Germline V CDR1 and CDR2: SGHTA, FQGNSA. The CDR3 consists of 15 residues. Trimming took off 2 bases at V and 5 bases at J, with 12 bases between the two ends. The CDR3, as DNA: TGTGCCAGCAGCTTAAGGACAGCTGTAAATGAAAAACTGTTTTTT. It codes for CASSLRTAVNEKLFF.

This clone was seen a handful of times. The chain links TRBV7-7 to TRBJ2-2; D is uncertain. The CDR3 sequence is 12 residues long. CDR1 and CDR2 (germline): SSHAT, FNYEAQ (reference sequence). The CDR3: CATLVDTGELFF. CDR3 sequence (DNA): TGTGCTACCTTGGTGGACACCGGGGAGCTGTTTTTT. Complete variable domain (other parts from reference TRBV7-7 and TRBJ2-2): GAGVSQSPRYKVTKRGQDVTLRCDPISSHATLYWYQQALGQGPEFLTYFNYEAQPDKSGLPSDRFSAERPEGSISTLTIQRTEQRDSAMYRCATLVDTGELFFGEGSRLTVL.

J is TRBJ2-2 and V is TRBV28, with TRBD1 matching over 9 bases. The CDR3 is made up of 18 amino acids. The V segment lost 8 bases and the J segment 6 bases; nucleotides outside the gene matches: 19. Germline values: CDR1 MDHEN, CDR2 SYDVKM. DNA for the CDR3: TGTGCCAGCTACTACGCCGTAGGGACAGGGCGGATAGCCGGGGAGCTGTTTTTT. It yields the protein CASYYAVGTGRIAGELFF.

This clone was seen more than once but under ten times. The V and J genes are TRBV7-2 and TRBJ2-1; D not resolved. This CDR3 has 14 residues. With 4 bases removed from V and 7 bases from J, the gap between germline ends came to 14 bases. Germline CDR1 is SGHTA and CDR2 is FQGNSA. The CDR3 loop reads CASSSRRSWNEQFF. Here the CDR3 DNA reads TGTGCCAGCAGCTCCCGGCGTTCGTGGAATGAGCAGTTCTTC.

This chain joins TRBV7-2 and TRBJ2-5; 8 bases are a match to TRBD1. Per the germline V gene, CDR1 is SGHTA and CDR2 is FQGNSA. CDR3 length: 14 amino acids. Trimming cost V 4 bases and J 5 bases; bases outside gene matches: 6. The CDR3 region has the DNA TGTGCCAGCAGCTCCGACAGGGGTGGGGAGACCCAGTACTTC. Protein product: CASSSDRGGETQYF.

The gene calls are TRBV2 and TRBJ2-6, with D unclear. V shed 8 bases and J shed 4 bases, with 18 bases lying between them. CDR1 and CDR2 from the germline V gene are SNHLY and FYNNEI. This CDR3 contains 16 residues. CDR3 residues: CASQNIRLLGANVLTF. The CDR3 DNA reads TGTGCCAGCCAGAATATCCGCCTATTGGGGGCCAACGTCCTGACTTTC.

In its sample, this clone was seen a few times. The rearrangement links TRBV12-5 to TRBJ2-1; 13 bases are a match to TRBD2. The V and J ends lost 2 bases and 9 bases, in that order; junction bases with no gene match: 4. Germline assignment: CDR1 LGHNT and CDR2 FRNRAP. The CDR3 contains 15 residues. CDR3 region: CASGLTSGREGEQFF. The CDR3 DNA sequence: TGTGCTAGTGGTTTGACTAGCGGGAGGGAGGGTGAGCAGTTCTTC. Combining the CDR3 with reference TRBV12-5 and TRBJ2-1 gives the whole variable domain DARVTQTPRHKVTEMGQEVTMRCQPILGHNTVFWYRQTMMQGLELLAYFRNRAPLDDSGMPKDRFSAEMPDATLATLKIQPSEPRDSAVYFCASGLTSGREGEQFFGPGTRLTVL.

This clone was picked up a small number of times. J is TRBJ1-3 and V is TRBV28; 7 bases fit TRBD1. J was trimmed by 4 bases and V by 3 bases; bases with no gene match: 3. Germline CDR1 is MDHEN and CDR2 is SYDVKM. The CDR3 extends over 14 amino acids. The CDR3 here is CASSFRGRGNTIYF. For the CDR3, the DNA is TGTGCCAGCAGTTTCAGGGGGAGAGGAAACACCATATATTTT.